This TCR beta chain was found in a study of blood T cell repertoires in COVID-19 (dated by TCRdb to between 2020 and 2021). Regarding the complete study: Samples covering the acute and convalescent phases of COVID-19 were provided by collaborators in the United States, Italy and Spain. Samples were obtained from the ongoing ImmuneRACE study (first 160 participants) and from 1,254 subjects provided by 6 global collaborators. The repertoires were released in a freely available public database meant as a resource for research on the immune response to SARS-CoV-2. The dataset comprised deeply sampled blood TCRbeta repertoires from subjects exposed to, actively infected with, or recovered from COVID-19. The prospective study material was composed of cDNA or gDNA derived from T cells, B-cell-depleted T cells, or PBMCs. Nearly every sample came with metadata listing a de-identified subject ID, COVID-19 status, age in years and sex. HLA class I and class II types, where available, came from metadata supplied by the sample provider rather than from assay-based typing. General conclusions and limits of the study: The quantity of clinical and demographic metadata differed by source and by participant and was supplied without curation.

V has 1 base trimmed and J has 3 bases trimmed; junction bases matching no gene number 5. Based on the germline V gene (reference sequence), the CDR1 and CDR2 sequences are SEHNR and FQNEAQ. The cysteine opens and the phenylalanine closes a CDR3 of 15 amino acids. Only the CDR3 part of the read is kept: 45 bases, read in frame from the first base. TCRbeta CDR3 regions were amplified from genomic DNA by means of the immunoSEQ Assay, a bias-controlled multiplex PCR. On the authors' methods: The number of nucleated cells in each sample was estimated from the amplification of reference gene primers within the assay. Sequence reads were collapsed and filtered to measure the absolute abundance of every unique TCRbeta CDR3 rearrangement. For each sample, productive Simpson clonality was calculated as the square root of Simpson's diversity index across productive rearrangements. TCRdb retrieved this table from immuneACCESS and kept in-frame rearrangements only. Not all clones are present; in checked studies, unresolved V genes account for under half, and no reason is known for the remainder. For V, J and clone size, that table is used; D and trimming come from the DNA. The sample records 100,000 to 110,000 clones, approximately 80% of which are singletons. The top ten constitute 13% of the sample.

The collaborating institutions used their own protocols to collect whole blood in K2EDTA tubes. For TCRbeta analysis, collaborators shipped samples in one of three forms: frozen whole blood, isolated PBMCs, or DNA extracted from either of those sample types. A note on this clone: Which antigen it targets is not known. Per-nucleotide qualities are absent, and no much larger clonotype sits a single base away.

The chain joins TRBV7-9 to TRBJ2-7, with 8 bases in between that match TRBD1. Material: peripheral blood. The source is a man aged 45 to 65 with active or convalescent COVID-19. Read as DNA, the sequence is TGTGCCAGCAGCTTAGTTGGGGACAGGTTCTACGAGCAGTACTTC. Translation gives CASSLVGDRFYEQYF.